This entry features one T cell receptor beta chain sequence. The antigen is undetermined. Treatment denoted: roughly 10-day PBMC culture with coronavirus spike peptide pools or control peptides (ViraFEST assay). Following expansion of antigen-specific T cells with peptide pools, ViraFEST then sequenced TCRs. This sample stems from a study of vaccination and CD4 T cells after COVID-19. Study-level findings and limits: For convalescent patients, a median about 86% of reactive clones surfaced exclusively after vaccination.

Per germline, CDR1 LNHDA and CDR2 SQIVND (reference sequence). This CDR3 region has 20 residues. V dropped 2 bases and J dropped 2; count of bases not matched to a gene: 12. Oncomine TCR Beta short-read sequencing was applied to DNA from cultured CD4+ T cells. TCRdb ran MiXCR on the PCR reads and lists one entry per CDR3 protein. The top ten hold less than 14% of the sample, which has some 6,200 distinct CDR3 sequences, approximately 33% seen once. The rearrangement joins TRBV19 to TRBJ2-1; 13 positions agree with TRBD2. The receptor was derived from a human donor who had recovered from COVID-19. Sequencing used CD4+ T cells from blood, cultured in vitro, obtained after SARS-CoV-2 vaccination. CDR3 in amino acids: CASSIRGPGTSGTPYNEQFF. The CDR3, as DNA: TGTGCCAGTAGTATAAGGGGACCCGGGACTAGCGGGACTCCCTACAATGAGCAGTTCTTC.